What follows are 29 T cell receptor beta chains derived from one specimen sequenced in a study of T cells after yellow fever vaccination (dated by TCRdb to 2018 to 2020). Per the publication, the treatment or condition label means: live attenuated yellow fever vaccine strain. The library was obtained by 5' RACE. The sequencer was an Illumina HiSeq 2500. In TCRdb, the public reads were trimmed at Q25 with fastp and aligned with MiXCR, with productive beta chains retained. CDR3 protein duplicates are merged, each entry listing the most common genes and DNA. Recorded for this sample are around 300,000 distinct CDR3 sequences; roughly 13% of them occurred a single time. The leading ten clones occupy approximately 0.49% of the sample. The material was CD4+ T cells sorted from PBMCs, obtained 45 days after the yellow fever booster vaccination. These receptors were taken from a man aged 30 to 39 who received the YFV17D yellow fever vaccine.

V gene TRBV5-1 combines with J gene TRBJ2-3; 7 nucleotides agree with TRBD2. Germline trimming cut 4 bases from V and 3 bases from J; bases unmatched to any gene: 8. The CDR3 is 15 residues long. Germline V gives CDR1 SGHRS, CDR2 YFSETQ. CDR3 amino acids: CASSETGTTTDTQYF. Here the CDR3 DNA reads TGCGCCAGCAGCGAAACCGGGACTACTACAGATACGCAGTATTTT.

There are many counts of this clonotype. The J gene is TRBJ1-3, the V gene TRBV5-1; D is ambiguous. Trimming took off 0 bases at V and 3 bases at J, with 4 bases between the two ends. The CDR3 has 13 residues. Germline V gene lookup returns CDR1 SGHRS and CDR2 YFSETQ. This CDR3 reads CASSLENGNTIYF. CDR3 nucleotides: TGCGCCAGCAGCTTGGAGAATGGAAACACCATATATTTT.

The sample holds many counts of this clonotype. The rearrangement links TRBV20-1 to TRBJ2-3; D is unresolved. The CDR3 covers 12 residues. Germline CDR1 reads DFQATT; CDR2 reads SNEGSKA (reference sequence). The CDR3 here is CSGASPTDTQYF. DNA of the CDR3: TGCAGCGGAGCCTCTCCCACAGATACGCAGTATTTT.

This clonotype was found a few times. The chain has TRBV20-1 and TRBJ2-1; D is uncertain. V shed 5 bases and J shed 2 bases, with 10 bases lying between them. Looked up from germline, CDR1 is DFQATT and CDR2 is SNEGSKA (reference sequence). The CDR3 covers 13 residues. The CDR3 region has the DNA TGCAGTGCTGCGGTCACGACCTACAATGAGCAGTTCTTC. Protein sequence: CSAAVTTYNEQFF.

The CDR3 region is CSAIWPSGRGGETQYF. CDR3 DNA: TGCAGTGCTATTTGGCCTAGCGGGAGGGGAGGGGAGACCCAGTACTTC. V is TRBV20-1 and J is TRBJ2-5, with 12 bases fitting TRBD2. V dropped 4 bases and J dropped 5; count of bases not matched to a gene: 11. This CDR3 contains 16 residues. Germline V gene lookup returns CDR1 DFQATT and CDR2 SNEGSKA (reference sequence).

The chain carries TRBV9 and TRBJ2-2; D uncertain. Trimming shortened V by 4 bases and J by 7 bases, and 11 bases separated the two germline ends. The length of the CDR3 is 13 residues. Germline lookup yields CDR1 SGDLS and CDR2 YYNGEE. Here the CDR3 reads CASSSISFGELFF. CDR3 nucleotide sequence: TGTGCCAGCAGCTCCATCTCCTTCGGGGAGCTGTTTTTT.

The chain couples TRBV20-1 to TRBJ2-1, with TRBD2 matching 7 bases. The CDR3 totals 16 residues. The V segment lost 1 base and the J segment 3 bases; nucleotides outside the gene matches: 9. CDR1 is DFQATT, CDR2 SNEGSKA, per germline (reference sequence). In nucleotides, the CDR3 is TGCAGTGCTAGAGGGGGAGGGAGCGGGATCTACAATGAGCAGTTCTTC. It encodes CSARGGGSGIYNEQFF.

This clonotype was seen a few times. The chain uses TRBV11-2 and TRBJ2-7; 14 positions match TRBD2. Germline V gene data show CDR1 as SGHAT and CDR2 as FQNNGV. Unmatched junction bases numbered 11, after V lost 5 bases and J lost 2 bases. The CDR3 sequence is 18 residues long. Here the CDR3 DNA reads TGTGCCAGCAGCACACCCGGGACTAGCGGGAGAGGGGCCTACGAGCAGTACTTC. It translates to CASSTPGTSGRGAYEQYF.

The table lists this clonotype with a few counts. This rearrangement joins TRBV12-3 or TRBV12-4 to TRBJ1-2; D perhaps matches TRBD1 (5 bases). CDR3 size: 14 residues. V lost 3 bases and J lost 2, with 10 bases in between. In nucleotides, the CDR3 is TGTGCCAGCAGTTTCGGCAGGGCCAACTATGGCTACACCTTC. Protein: CASSFGRANYGYTF.

The chain employs TRBV29-1 and TRBJ1-2, with 9 bases identical to TRBD1. The CDR3 extends over 12 amino acids. V lost 6 bases to trimming and J lost 6 bases; unmatched junction nucleotides: 5. Germline V gene sequence: CDR1 SQVTM, CDR2 ANQGSEA. CDR3 residues: CSVDDRGDGYTF. The CDR3 region has the DNA TGCAGCGTAGATGACAGGGGGGATGGCTACACCTTC.

The chain links TRBV7-2 to TRBJ2-3; 9 nucleotides agree with TRBD2. The CDR3 spans 15 residues. CDR1 SGHTA and CDR2 FQGNSA come from the germline V gene. J gave up 4 bases and V 10 bases, and 12 bases lay outside the gene matches. CDR3 residues: CATQSSGVSSDTQYF. As DNA, the CDR3 is TGTGCCACCCAATCTAGCGGGGTTTCGTCAGATACGCAGTATTTT.

This clonotype was counted only a few times. DNA for the CDR3: TGTGCCAGCAAGGGGATACCTTTTATTGGGGAGCTGTTTTTT. It specifies CASKGIPFIGELFF. This chain links TRBV6-1 with TRBJ2-2; D may be TRBD1 (5 bases). The CDR3 is made up of 14 amino acids. Germline CDR1 reads MNHNS; CDR2 reads SASEGT. V was clipped by 7 bases and J by 8 bases, with 17 bases between them.

The table lists this clonotype with a few counts. V gene TRBV7-2 combines with J gene TRBJ2-3, with D uncertain. V was shortened by 2 bases and J by 6 bases, with 9 bases between the two germline ends. CDR3 length equals 13 residues. Germline V gene sequence: CDR1 SGHTA, CDR2 FQGNSA. CDR3 DNA sequence: TGTGCCAGCAGCTTACCACCGATGGATACGCAGTATTTT. Amino acid sequence: CASSLPPMDTQYF.

V usage is TRBV4-2 and J usage is TRBJ2-7; 8 nucleotides match TRBD2. J lost 3 bases, V lost 1 base, and 11 bases had no gene match. The CDR3 has 17 amino acids. Germline V gives CDR1 LGHNA, CDR2 YNFKEQ. CDR3 in DNA: TGTGCCAGCAGCCAAGGTTCCCACGCGGGAGGTAGCTACGAGCAGTACTTC. It translates to CASSQGSHAGGSYEQYF.

V is TRBV2 and J is TRBJ2-1; D gene unclear. The germline V gene has CDR1 SNHLY and CDR2 FYNNEI. The CDR3 runs 14 residues. Trimming pared 7 bases from V and 0 bases from J, leaving 10 bases between. For the CDR3, the DNA is TGTGCCAGCACGATGGAGAGCTCCTACAATGAGCAGTTCTTC. This encodes CASTMESSYNEQFF. Full variable domain (outside the CDR3, taken from reference TRBV2 and TRBJ2-1): EPEVTQTPSHQVTQMGQEVILRCVPISNHLYFYWYRQILGQKVEFLVSFYNNEISEKSEIFDDQFSVERPDGSNFTLKIRSTKLEDSAMYFCASTMESSYNEQFFGPGTRLTVL.

Only a few counts were recorded for this clonotype. The germline gene is not matched at one end of the junction; a read error may be the cause. This chain uses TRBV5-6 with TRBJ1-4; D ambiguous. This CDR3 spans 12 amino acids. Germline CDR1 SGHDT, CDR2 YYEEEE. The CDR3 loop is CASSLGADRTSF. In DNA form, the CDR3 reads TGTGCCAGCAGCTTGGGGGCAGATCGGACTTCCTTT.

There are a few counts of this clonotype. This rearrangement joins TRBV7-9 to TRBJ2-3; 8 nucleotides match TRBD2. The V segment lost 6 bases and the J segment 4 bases; nucleotides outside the gene matches: 6. The CDR3 loop spans 14 amino acids. The germline CDR1 and CDR2 sequences are SEHNR and FQNEAQ (reference sequence). The CDR3 DNA reads TGTGCCAGCAGACCAGGACTAGCCCCAGATACGCAGTATTTT. Amino acids: CASRPGLAPDTQYF.

The rearrangement joins TRBV5-8 to TRBJ2-1; D unclear. CDR3 size: 11 residues. From germline, CDR1 is SGHTS and CDR2 YDEGEE. V gave up 7 bases and J gave up 9 bases, with 11 bases separating them. The CDR3 sequence: CASGRTGEQFF. CDR3 DNA sequence: TGTGCCAGCGGCAGGACGGGTGAGCAGTTCTTC.

This clonotype occurred a few times. The chain recombines TRBV29-1 with TRBJ1-1; the D is unclear. V was clipped by 7 bases and J by 0 bases, with 15 bases between them. The CDR3 is 14 residues long. Germline V lookup: CDR1 SQVTM, CDR2 ANQGSEA. The CDR3 reads CSALPSYMNTEAFF. The CDR3 DNA is TGCAGCGCCTTACCTTCCTACATGAACACTGAAGCTTTCTTT.

CDR3 nucleotides: TGTGCCAGCAGCCAAGATCTTTCTAGCGGGAGTGTCAACGAGCAGTACTTC. Its translation: CASSQDLSSGSVNEQYF. The chain links TRBV3-1 to TRBJ2-7; 10 bases agree with TRBD2. Germline assignment: CDR1 LGHDT and CDR2 YNNKEL (reference sequence). The CDR3 is 17 amino acids. Germline trimming cut 0 bases from V and 5 bases from J; bases unmatched to any gene: 10.

This clonotype has a count of ten or more. V usage is TRBV6-1 and J usage is TRBJ2-7; possibly TRBD1 or TRBD2 for D (5 bases each). Trimming removed 6 bases from V and 3 bases from J, with 15 bases in between. This CDR3 spans 14 amino acids. Germline V gene sequence: CDR1 MNHNS, CDR2 SASEGT. The CDR3 loop is CASRVGVGSYEQYF. The CDR3 DNA is TGTGCCAGCAGAGTAGGGGTTGGGAGCTACGAGCAGTACTTC.

The chain carries TRBV27 and TRBJ2-5, with D unclear. Germline CDR1 and CDR2: MNHEY and SMNVEV (reference sequence). Trimming removed 0 bases at V and 4 bases at J, with 6 bases between. CDR3 length: 13 residues. CDR3 coding DNA: TGTGCCAGCAGTTTATCGCCTGGAGAGACCCAGTACTTC. Translated, it gives CASSLSPGETQYF.

This clonotype showed up just a few times. This chain joins TRBV4-2 and TRBJ2-5, with D tentatively TRBD2 (6 bases). Trimming removed 6 bases at V and 5 bases at J, with 25 bases between. The CDR3 runs 17 residues. Per germline, CDR1 LGHNA and CDR2 YNFKEQ. In DNA form, the CDR3 reads TGTGCCAGCAGATACCTAGGGACTCCGGAGACAGTGGAGACCCAGTACTTC. This translates into CASRYLGTPETVETQYF.

CDR3 DNA sequence: TGTGCCAGCAGCTTGGTATGGCGCACCGGGGAGCTGTTTTTT. This translates into CASSLVWRTGELFF. The chain joins TRBV12-3 or TRBV12-4 to TRBJ2-2; D is unresolved. CDR3 length: 14 amino acids. V lost 6 bases and J 4 bases, leaving 12 bases between the germline ends.

This clonotype came up a few times. V usage is TRBV5-1 and J usage is TRBJ2-7; D possibly corresponds to TRBD1 (6 bases). V was clipped by 0 bases and J by 3 bases, with 10 bases between them. Germline V gene lookup returns CDR1 SGHRS and CDR2 YFSETQ. The CDR3 is made up of 14 amino acids. CDR3 sequence: CASSLGPQGYEQYF. Here the CDR3 DNA reads TGCGCCAGCAGCTTGGGACCACAGGGCTACGAGCAGTACTTC. Drawing the rest from reference TRBV5-1 and TRBJ2-7, the complete variable domain is KAGVTQTPRYLIKTRGQQVTLSCSPISGHRSVSWYQQTPGQGLQFLFEYFSETQRNKGNFPGRFSGRQFSNSRSEMNVSTLELGDSALYLCASSLGPQGYEQYFGPGTRLTVT.

This clonotype occurred a few times. This chain uses TRBV6-1 with TRBJ2-5; 9 nucleotides line up with TRBD1. This CDR3 has 16 residues. V was clipped by 3 bases and J by 5 bases; unmatched bases: 10. Germline V CDR1 and CDR2: MNHNS, SASEGT. CDR3 loop: CASSDPPGQGGETQYF. DNA of the CDR3: TGTGCCAGCAGTGACCCCCCGGGACAGGGAGGCGAGACCCAGTACTTC.

The table lists this clonotype with a few counts. The rearrangement joins TRBV15 to TRBJ2-3; D gene ambiguous. CDR1 and CDR2 (germline): LNHNV, YYDKDF (reference sequence). The CDR3 is 15 amino acids. Deletions cut 0 bases from V and 5 bases from J, with 12 bases between. CDR3 residues: CATSRDLGLEDTQYF. For the CDR3, the DNA is TGTGCCACCAGCAGAGATCTTGGTTTAGAAGATACGCAGTATTTT.

The chain joins TRBV30 to TRBJ2-7, with 8 bases fitting TRBD2. The CDR3 length is 15 residues. Trimming at V came to 1 base and at J to 2 bases, leaving 7 bases not matched to a gene. Germline V gene data show CDR1 as GTSNPN and CDR2 as SVGIG (reference sequence). Here the CDR3 DNA reads TGTGCCTGGAGTGAGGGCGGGGGGTCCCCCTACGAGCAGTACTTC. Protein: CAWSEGGGSPYEQYF.

The chain links TRBV20-1 to TRBJ2-7, with TRBD1 matching over 9 bases. Germline V gene sequence: CDR1 DFQATT, CDR2 SNEGSKA (reference sequence). The CDR3 loop spans 14 amino acids. V lost 6 bases, J lost 2 bases, and 8 bases stayed unmatched. CDR3 sequence: CSASRTGAPYEQYF. The CDR3 DNA reads TGCAGTGCCTCTCGGACAGGGGCGCCCTACGAGCAGTACTTC.